The present entry profiles one TCR beta chain with its context. Its antigen is as yet unknown. An equimolar mix of two oligonucleotides served as the beta constant-region primer for TRBC1 and TRBC2. Four rounds of PCR amplified the ligated cDNA using nested alpha and beta constant-region primers plus SP2. TCRdb re-derived calls from the UMI-ligation and nested PCR reads in MiXCR, one entry per CDR3 protein. The sample records fewer than 150,000 distinct CDR3 sequences, approximately 20% being singletons. CDR1 ENHRY and CDR2 SYGVKD come from the germline V gene. With 6 bases clipped from V and 9 bases from J, the junction kept 6 bases outside the gene matches. The CDR3 spans 14 residues. After CD4 positive bead selection, the CD4-negative fraction gave CD8 T cells. The sample originates from a study of naive and memory T cell subsets. Points from the study as a whole: Possibly reflecting memory cells re-expressing CD45RA, a few larger clonotypes occurred in naive repertoires, especially CD8. Over 85% of naive TCR sequences appeared only once after error correction, unlike memory subsets.

This TCR derives from a human donor in good health. The chain has TRBV10-3 and TRBJ2-6; 9 nucleotides match TRBD1. The sequenced sample consisted of naive CD8+ T cells from blood. The chain's CDR3 is CAIRGTGLDNVLTF. As DNA, the CDR3 is TGTGCCATCAGGGGGACAGGGTTAGACAACGTCCTGACTTTC.